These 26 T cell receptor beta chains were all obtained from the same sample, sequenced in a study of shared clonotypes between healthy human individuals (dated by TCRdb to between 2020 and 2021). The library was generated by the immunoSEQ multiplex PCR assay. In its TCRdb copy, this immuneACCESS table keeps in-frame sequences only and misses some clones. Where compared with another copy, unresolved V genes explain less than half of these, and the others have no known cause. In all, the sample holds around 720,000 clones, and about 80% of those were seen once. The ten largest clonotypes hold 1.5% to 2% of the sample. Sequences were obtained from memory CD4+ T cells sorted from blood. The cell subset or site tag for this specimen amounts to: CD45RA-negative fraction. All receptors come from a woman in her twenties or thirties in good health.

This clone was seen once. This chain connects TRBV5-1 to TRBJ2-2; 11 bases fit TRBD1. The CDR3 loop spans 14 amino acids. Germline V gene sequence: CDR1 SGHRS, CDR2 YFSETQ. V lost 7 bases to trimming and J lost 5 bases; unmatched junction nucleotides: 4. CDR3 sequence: CASAWDRGTGELFF. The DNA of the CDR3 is TGCGCCAGCGCCTGGGACAGGGGGACCGGGGAGCTGTTTTTT. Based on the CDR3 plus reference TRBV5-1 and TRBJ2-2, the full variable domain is KAGVTQTPRYLIKTRGQQVTLSCSPISGHRSVSWYQQTPGQGLQFLFEYFSETQRNKGNFPGRFSGRQFSNSRSEMNVSTLELGDSALYLCASAWDRGTGELFFGEGSRLTVL.

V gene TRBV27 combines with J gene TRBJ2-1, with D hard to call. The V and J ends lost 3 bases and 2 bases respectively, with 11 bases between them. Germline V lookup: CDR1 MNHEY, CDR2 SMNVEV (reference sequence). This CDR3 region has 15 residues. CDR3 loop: CASSFEVRTYNEQFF. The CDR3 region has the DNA TGTGCCAGCAGTTTTGAAGTAAGGACCTACAATGAGCAGTTCTTC.

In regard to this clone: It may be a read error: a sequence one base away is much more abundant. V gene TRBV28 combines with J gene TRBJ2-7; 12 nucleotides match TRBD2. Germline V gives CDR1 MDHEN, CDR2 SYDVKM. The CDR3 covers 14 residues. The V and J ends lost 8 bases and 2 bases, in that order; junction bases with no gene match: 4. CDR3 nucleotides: TGTGCCAGCTGCAGACTAGCGGGGGCCTACGAGCAGTACTTC. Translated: CASCRLAGAYEQYF. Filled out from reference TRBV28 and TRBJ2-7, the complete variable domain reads DVKVTQSSRYLVKRTGEKVFLECVQDMDHENMFWYRQDPGLGLRLIYFSYDVKMKEKGDIPEGYSVSREKKERFSLILESASTNQTSMYLCASCRLAGAYEQYFGPGTRLTVT.

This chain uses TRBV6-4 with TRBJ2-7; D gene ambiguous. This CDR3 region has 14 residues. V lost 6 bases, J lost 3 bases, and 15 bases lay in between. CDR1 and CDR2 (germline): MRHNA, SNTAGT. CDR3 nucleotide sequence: TGTGCCAGCAGGAGCCTATCAGGCGGCTACGAGCAGTACTTC. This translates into CASRSLSGGYEQYF.

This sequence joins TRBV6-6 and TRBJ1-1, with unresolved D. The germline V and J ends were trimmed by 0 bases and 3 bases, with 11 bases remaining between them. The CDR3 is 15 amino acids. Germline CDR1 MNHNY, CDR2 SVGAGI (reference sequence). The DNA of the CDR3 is TGTGCCAGCAGTTACTCACGGGGTCTCTACACTGAAGCTTTCTTT. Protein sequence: CASSYSRGLYTEAFF.

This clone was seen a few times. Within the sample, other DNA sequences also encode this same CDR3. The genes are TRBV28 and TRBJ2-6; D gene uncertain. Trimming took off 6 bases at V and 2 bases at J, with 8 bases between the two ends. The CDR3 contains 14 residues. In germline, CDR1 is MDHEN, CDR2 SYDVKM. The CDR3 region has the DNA TGTGCCAGCAGGGGATCAGCTGGGGCCAACGTCCTGACTTTC. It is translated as CASRGSAGANVLTF. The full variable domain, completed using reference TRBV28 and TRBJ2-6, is DVKVTQSSRYLVKRTGEKVFLECVQDMDHENMFWYRQDPGLGLRLIYFSYDVKMKEKGDIPEGYSVSREKKERFSLILESASTNQTSMYLCASRGSAGANVLTFGAGSRLTVL.

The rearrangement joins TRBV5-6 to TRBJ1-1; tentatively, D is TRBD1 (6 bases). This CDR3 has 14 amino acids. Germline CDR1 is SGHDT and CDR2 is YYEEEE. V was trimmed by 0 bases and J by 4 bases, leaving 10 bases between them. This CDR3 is CASSLGTGSTEAFF. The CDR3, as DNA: TGTGCCAGCAGCTTGGGAACAGGGAGCACTGAAGCTTTCTTT.

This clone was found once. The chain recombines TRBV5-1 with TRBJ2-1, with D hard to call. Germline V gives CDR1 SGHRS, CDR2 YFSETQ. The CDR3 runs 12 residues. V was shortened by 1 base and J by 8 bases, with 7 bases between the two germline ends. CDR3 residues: CASSLSEDEQFF. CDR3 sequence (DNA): TGCGCCAGCAGCTTGTCGGAAGATGAGCAGTTCTTC. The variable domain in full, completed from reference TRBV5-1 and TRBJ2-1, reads KAGVTQTPRYLIKTRGQQVTLSCSPISGHRSVSWYQQTPGQGLQFLFEYFSETQRNKGNFPGRFSGRQFSNSRSEMNVSTLELGDSALYLCASSLSEDEQFFGPGTRLTVL.

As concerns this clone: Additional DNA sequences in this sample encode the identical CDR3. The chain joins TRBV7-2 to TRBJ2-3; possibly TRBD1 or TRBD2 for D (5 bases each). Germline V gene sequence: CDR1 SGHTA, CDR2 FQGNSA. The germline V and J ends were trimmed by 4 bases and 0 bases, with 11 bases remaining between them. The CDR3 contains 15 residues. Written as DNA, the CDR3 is TGTGCCAGCAGCTCCGGGACGGTGAGCACAGATACGCAGTATTTT. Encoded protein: CASSSGTVSTDTQYF.

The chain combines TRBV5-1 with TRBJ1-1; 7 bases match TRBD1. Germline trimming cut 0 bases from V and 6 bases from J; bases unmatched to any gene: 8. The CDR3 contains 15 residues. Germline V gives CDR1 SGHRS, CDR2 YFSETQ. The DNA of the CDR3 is TGCGCCAGCAGCTTGGAATACAGGGGTGGACCTGAAGCTTTCTTT. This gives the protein CASSLEYRGGPEAFF.

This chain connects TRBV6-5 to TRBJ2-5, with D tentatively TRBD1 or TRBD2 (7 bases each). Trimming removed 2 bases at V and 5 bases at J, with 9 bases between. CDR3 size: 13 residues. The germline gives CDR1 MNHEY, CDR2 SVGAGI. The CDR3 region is CASSYQGGETQYF. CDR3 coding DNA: TGTGCCAGCAGTTACCAGGGGGGGGAGACCCAGTACTTC.

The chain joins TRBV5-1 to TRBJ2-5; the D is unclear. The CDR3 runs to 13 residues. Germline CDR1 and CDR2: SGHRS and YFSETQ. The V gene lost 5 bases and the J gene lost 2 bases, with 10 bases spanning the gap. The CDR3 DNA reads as TGCGCCAGCAGGTCTAGGCCACAAGAGACCCAGTACTTC. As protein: CASRSRPQETQYF.

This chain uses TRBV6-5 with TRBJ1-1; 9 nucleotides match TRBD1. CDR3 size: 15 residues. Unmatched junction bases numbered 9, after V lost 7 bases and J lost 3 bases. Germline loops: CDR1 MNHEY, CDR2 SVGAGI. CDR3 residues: CASTRKQGAYTEAFF. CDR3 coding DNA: TGTGCCAGCACTCGAAAACAGGGGGCTTACACTGAAGCTTTCTTT.

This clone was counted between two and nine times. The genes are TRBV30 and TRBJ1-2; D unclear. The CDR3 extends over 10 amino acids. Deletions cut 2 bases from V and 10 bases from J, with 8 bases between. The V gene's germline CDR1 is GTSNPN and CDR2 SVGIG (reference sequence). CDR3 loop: CAWSQQTYTF. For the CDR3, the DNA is TGTGCCTGGAGTCAGCAAACCTACACCTTC.

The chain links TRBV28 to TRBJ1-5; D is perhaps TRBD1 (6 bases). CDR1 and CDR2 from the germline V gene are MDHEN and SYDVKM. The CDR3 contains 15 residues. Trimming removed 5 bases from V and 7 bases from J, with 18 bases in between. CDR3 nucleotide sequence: TGTGCCAGCAGTCCCCTTCCAGGGGTGGGACAGCCCCAGCATTTT. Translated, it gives CASSPLPGVGQPQHF.

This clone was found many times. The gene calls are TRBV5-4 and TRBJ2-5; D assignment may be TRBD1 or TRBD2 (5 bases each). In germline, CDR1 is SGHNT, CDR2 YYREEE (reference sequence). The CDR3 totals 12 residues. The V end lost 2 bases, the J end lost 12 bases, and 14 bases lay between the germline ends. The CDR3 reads CASSFGTGPEYF. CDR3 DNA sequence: TGTGCCAGCAGCTTCGGGACGGGTCCCGAGTACTTC.

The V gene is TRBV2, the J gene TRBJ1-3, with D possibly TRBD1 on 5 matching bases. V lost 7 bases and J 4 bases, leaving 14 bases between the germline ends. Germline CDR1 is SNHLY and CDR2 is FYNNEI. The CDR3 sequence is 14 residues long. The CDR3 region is CASTYGTQGNTIYF. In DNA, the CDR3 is TGTGCCAGCACCTACGGGACCCAGGGAAACACCATATATTTT.

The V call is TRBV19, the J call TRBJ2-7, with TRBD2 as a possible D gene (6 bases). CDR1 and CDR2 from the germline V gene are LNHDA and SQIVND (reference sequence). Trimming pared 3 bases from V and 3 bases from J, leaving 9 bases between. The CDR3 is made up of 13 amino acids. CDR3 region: CASSIGLSYEQYF. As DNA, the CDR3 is TGTGCCAGTAGTATTGGACTAAGCTACGAGCAGTACTTC.

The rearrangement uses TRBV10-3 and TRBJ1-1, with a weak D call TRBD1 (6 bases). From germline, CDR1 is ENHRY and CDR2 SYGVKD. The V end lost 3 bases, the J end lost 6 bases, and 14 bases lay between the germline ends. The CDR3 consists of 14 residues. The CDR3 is CAISETGSRAEAFF. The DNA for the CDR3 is TGTGCCATCAGTGAAACAGGGTCTCGGGCTGAAGCTTTCTTT.

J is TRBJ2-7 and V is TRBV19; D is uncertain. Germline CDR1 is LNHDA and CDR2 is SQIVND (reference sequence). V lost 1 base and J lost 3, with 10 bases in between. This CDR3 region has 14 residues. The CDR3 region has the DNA TGTGCCAGTAGTATAGGTCCGCGGATCTACGAGCAGTACTTC. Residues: CASSIGPRIYEQYF.

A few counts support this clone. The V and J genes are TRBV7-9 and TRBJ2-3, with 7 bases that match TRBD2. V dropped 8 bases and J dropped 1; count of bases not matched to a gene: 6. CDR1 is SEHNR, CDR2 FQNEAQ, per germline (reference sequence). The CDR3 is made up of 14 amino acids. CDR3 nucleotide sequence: TGTGCCAGCTCCAGCGGGATAGGCACAGATACGCAGTATTTT. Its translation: CASSSGIGTDTQYF. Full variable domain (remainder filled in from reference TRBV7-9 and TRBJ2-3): DTGVSQNPRHKITKRGQNVTFRCDPISEHNRLYWYRQTLGQGPEFLTYFQNEAQLEKSRLLSDRFSAERPKGSFSTLEIQRTEQGDSAMYLCASSSGIGTDTQYFGPGTRLTVL.

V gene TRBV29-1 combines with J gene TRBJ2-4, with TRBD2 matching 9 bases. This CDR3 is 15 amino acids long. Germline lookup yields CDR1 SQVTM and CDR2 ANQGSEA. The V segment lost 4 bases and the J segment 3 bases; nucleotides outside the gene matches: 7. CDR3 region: CSVGFGLASKNIQYF. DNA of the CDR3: TGCAGCGTTGGCTTTGGACTAGCGAGCAAAAACATTCAGTACTTC.

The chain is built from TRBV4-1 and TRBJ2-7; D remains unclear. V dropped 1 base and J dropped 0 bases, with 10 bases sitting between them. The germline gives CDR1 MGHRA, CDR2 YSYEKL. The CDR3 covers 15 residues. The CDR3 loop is CASSQAKADSYEQYF. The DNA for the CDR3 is TGCGCCAGCAGCCAAGCTAAGGCCGACTCCTACGAGCAGTACTTC.

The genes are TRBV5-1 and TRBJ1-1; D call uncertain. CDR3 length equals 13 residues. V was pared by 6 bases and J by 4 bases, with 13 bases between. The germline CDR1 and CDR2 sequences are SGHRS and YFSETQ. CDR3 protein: CASTPEGGTEAFF. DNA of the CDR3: TGCGCCAGCACCCCCGAGGGAGGCACTGAAGCTTTCTTT.

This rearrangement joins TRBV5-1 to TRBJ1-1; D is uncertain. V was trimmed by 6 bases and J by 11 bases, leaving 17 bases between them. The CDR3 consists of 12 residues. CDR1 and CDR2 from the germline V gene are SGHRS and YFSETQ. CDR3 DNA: TGCGCCAGCACCACCGGACGGGGAACGGCTTTCTTT. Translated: CASTTGRGTAFF.

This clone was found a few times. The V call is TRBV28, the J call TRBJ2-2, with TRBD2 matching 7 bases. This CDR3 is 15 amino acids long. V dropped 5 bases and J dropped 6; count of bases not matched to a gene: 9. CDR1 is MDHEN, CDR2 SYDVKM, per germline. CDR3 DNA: TGTGCCAGCAGTCCAGCGGTGGCGGGGGCCGGGGAGCTGTTTTTT. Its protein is CASSPAVAGAGELFF.